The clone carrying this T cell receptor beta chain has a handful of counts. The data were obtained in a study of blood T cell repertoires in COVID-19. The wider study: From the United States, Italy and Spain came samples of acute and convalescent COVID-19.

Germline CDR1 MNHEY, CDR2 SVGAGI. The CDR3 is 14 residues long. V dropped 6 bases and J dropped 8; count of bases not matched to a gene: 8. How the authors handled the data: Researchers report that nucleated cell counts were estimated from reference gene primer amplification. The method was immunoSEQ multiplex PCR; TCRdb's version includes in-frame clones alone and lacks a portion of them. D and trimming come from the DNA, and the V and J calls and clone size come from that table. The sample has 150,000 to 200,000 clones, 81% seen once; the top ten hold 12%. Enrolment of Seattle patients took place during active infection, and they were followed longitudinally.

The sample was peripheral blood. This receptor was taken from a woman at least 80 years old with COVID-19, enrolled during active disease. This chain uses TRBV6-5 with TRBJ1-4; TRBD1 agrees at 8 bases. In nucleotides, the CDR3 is TGTGCCAGCAGCGTAGGACAGGGAGGGGAAAAACTGTTTTTT. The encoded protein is CASSVGQGGEKLFF.